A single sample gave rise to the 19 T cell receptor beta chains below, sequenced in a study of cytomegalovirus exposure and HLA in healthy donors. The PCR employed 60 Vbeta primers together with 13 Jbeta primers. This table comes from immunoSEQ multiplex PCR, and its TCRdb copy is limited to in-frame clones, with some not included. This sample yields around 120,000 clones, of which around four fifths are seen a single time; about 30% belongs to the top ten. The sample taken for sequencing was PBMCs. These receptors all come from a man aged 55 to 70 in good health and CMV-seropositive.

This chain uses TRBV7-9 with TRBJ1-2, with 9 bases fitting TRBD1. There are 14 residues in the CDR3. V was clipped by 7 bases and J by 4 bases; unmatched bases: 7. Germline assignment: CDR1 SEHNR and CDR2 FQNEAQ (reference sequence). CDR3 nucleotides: TGTGCCAGCACAAAACAGGGGGCCCCCTATGGCTACACCTTC. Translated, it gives CASTKQGAPYGYTF.

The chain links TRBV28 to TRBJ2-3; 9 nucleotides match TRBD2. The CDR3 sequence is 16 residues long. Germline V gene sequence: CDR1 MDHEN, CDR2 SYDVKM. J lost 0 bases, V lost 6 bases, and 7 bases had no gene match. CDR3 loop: CASRVRTSGSTDTQYF. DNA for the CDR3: TGTGCCAGCAGGGTCCGTACTAGCGGGAGCACAGATACGCAGTATTTT.

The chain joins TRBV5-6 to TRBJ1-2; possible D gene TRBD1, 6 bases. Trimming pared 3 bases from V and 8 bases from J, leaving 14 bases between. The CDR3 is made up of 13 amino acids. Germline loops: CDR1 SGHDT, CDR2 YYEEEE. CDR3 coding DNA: TGTGCCAGCAGCTCACAGGGTTTTCGCGGCTACACCTTC. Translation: CASSSQGFRGYTF. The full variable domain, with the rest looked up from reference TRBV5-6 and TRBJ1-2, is DAGVTQSPTHLIKTRGQQVTLRCSPKSGHDTVSWYQQALGQGPQFIFQYYEEEERQRGNFPDRFSGHQFPNYSSELNVNALLLGDSALYLCASSSQGFRGYTFGSGTRLTVV.

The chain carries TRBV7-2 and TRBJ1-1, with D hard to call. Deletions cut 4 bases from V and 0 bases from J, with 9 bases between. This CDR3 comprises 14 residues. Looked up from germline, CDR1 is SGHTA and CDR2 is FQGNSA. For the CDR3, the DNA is TGTGCCAGCAGCTCCCAATCTATGAACACTGAAGCTTTCTTT. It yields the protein CASSSQSMNTEAFF.

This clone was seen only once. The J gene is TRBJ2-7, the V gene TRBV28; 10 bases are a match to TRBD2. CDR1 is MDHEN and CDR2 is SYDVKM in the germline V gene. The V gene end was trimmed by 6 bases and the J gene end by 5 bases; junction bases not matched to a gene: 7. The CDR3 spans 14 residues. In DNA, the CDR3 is TGTGCCAGCAGCCGTGAGCGGGAGGGCGACGAGCAGTACTTC. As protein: CASSREREGDEQYF.

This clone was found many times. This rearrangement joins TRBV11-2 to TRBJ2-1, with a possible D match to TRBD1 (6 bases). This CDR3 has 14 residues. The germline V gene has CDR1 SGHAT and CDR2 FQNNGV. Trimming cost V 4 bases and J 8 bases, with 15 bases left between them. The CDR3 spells CASSWTEQPYEQFF. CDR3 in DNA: TGTGCCAGCAGCTGGACAGAACAACCGTATGAGCAGTTCTTC.

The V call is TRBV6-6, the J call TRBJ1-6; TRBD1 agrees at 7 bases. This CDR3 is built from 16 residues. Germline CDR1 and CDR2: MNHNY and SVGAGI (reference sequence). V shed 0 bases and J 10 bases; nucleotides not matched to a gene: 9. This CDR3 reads CASSYSGQGVASPLHF. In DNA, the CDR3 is TGTGCCAGCAGTTACTCAGGGCAGGGGGTTGCATCACCCCTCCACTTT.

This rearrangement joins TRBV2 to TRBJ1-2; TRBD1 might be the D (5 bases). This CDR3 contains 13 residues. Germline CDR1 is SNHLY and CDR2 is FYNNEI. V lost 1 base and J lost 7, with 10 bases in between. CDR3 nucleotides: TGTGCCAGCAGTGAAGACAGGTCCGCTGGCTACACCTTC. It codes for CASSEDRSAGYTF. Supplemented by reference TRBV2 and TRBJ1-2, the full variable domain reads EPEVTQTPSHQVTQMGQEVILRCVPISNHLYFYWYRQILGQKVEFLVSFYNNEISEKSEIFDDQFSVERPDGSNFTLKIRSTKLEDSAMYFCASSEDRSAGYTFGSGTRLTVV.

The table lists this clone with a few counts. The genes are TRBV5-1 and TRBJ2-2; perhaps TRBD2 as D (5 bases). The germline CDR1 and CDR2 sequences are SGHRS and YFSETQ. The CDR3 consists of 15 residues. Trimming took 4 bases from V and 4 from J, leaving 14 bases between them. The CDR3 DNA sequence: TGCGCCAGCAGCCCCCCAATAGGGAGCACCGGGGAGCTGTTTTTT. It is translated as CASSPPIGSTGELFF. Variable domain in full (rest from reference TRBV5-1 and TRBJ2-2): KAGVTQTPRYLIKTRGQQVTLSCSPISGHRSVSWYQQTPGQGLQFLFEYFSETQRNKGNFPGRFSGRQFSNSRSEMNVSTLELGDSALYLCASSPPIGSTGELFFGEGSRLTVL.

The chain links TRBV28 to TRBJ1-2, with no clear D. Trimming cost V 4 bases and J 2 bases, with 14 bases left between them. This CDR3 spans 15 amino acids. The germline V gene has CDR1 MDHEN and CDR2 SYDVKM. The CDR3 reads CASSSPRVANYGYTF. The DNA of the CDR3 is TGTGCCAGCAGTTCCCCTCGGGTGGCGAACTATGGCTACACCTTC.

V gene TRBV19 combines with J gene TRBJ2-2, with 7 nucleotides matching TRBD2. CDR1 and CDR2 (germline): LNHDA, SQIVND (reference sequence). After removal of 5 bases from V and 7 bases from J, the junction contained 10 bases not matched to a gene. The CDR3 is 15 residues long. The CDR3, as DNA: TGTGCCAGTAGTCCTATTACGGGGGGAGGCGGGGAGCTGTTTTTT. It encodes CASSPITGGGGELFF.

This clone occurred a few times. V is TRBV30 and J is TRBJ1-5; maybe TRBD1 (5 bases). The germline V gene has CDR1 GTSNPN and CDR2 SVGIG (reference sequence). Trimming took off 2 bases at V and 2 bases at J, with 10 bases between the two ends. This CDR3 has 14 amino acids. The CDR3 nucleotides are TGTGCCTGGAGTCGGGGGGACCGCAATCAGCCCCAGCATTTT. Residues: CAWSRGDRNQPQHF.

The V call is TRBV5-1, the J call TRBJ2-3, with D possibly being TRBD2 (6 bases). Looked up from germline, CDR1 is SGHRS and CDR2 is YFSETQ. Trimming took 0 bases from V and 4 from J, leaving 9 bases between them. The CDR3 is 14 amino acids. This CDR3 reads CASSLEAGPDTQYF. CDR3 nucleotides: TGCGCCAGCAGCTTGGAGGCGGGGCCAGATACGCAGTATTTT.

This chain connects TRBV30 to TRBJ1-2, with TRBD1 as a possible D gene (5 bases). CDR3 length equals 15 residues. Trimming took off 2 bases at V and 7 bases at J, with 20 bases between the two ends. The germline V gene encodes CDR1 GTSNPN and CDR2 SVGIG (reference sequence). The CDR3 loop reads CAWSPWAGGTGGYTF. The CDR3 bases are TGTGCCTGGAGTCCTTGGGCGGGGGGAACGGGTGGCTACACCTTC.

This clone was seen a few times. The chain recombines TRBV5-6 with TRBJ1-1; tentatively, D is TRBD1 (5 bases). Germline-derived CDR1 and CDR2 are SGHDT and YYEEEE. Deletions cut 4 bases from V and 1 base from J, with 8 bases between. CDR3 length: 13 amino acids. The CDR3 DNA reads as TGTGCCAGCAGCCGAGACAGGAACACTGAAGCTTTCTTT. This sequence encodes CASSRDRNTEAFF.

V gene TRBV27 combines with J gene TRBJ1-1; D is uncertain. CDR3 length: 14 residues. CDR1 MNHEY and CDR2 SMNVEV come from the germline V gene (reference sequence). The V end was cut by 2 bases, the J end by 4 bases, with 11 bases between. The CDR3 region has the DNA TGTGCCAGCAGTTTAACCGGCAGGCCCACTGAAGCTTTCTTT. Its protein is CASSLTGRPTEAFF.

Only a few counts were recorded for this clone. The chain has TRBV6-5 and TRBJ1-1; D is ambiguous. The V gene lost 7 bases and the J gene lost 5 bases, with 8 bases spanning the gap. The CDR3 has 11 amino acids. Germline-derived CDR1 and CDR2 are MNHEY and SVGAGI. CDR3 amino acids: CASKRRTEAFF. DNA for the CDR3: TGTGCCAGCAAGCGGCGAACTGAAGCTTTCTTT.

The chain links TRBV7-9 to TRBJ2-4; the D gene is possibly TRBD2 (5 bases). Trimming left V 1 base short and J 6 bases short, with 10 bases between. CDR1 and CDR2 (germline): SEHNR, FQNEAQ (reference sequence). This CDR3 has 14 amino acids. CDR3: CASSLGGSGNIQYF. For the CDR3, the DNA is TGTGCCAGCAGCTTAGGTGGGAGTGGAAACATTCAGTACTTC.

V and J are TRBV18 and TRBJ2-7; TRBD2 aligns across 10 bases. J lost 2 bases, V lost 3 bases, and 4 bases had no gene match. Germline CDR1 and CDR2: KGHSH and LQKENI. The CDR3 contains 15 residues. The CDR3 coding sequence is TGTGCCAGCTCACCCCGGAGCGGGAGGGCCTACGAGCAGTACTTC. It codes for CASSPRSGRAYEQYF.